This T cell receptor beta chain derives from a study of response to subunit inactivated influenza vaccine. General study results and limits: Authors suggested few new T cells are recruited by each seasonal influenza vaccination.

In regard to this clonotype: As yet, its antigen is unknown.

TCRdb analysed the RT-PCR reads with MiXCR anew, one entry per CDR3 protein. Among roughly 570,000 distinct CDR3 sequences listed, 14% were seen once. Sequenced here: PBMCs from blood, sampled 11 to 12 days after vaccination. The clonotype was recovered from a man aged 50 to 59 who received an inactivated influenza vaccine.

CDR3: CASRKRGASFF. For the CDR3, the DNA is TGTGCCAGCAGGAAACGGGGTGCGTCTTTCTTT. The genes are TRBV21-1 and TRBJ1-1. TRBV21-1 is an annotated pseudogene. The CDR3 length is 11 residues.